This TCR beta chain was found in a study of CD8 T cells in ankylosing spondylitis. TCRdb redid the calling of the 5' RACE reads with MiXCR, one entry per CDR3 protein. The data hold 200,000 to 250,000 distinct CDR3 sequences, with roughly a tenth observed a single time. This clonotype was seen repeatedly, ten times or more. Antigen: not known. CDR1 and CDR2 from the germline V gene are KGHSH and LQKENI. CDR3 length equals 17 residues. V dropped 2 bases and J dropped 2 bases, with 16 bases sitting between them. Study-wide findings and caveats: It was reported that disease-linked clones were significantly enriched in matched ankylosing spondylitis synovial fluid. A subset of motif variants has previously been described in the synovial fluid and blood of reactive arthritis. It appeared that ankylosing spondylitis blood was characterized by a TCR beta motif of under ten highly homologous variants. Relatively rare in peripheral blood, disease-linked clones were also CD8+.

This TCR derives from a male donor with ankylosing spondylitis or in good health (not recorded which). V and J are TRBV18 and TRBJ1-5, with TRBD1 as a possible D gene (6 bases). The sample was blood, either unsorted or a sorted T cell fraction (not recorded which). The CDR3 DNA reads TGTGCCAGCTCACCAGTACAGGGAGGGCGCGGCAATCAGCCCCAGCATTTT. Protein sequence: CASSPVQGGRGNQPQHF.